This is a list of T cell receptor beta chains from one sample in a study of PD-1 blockade in classical Hodgkin lymphoma. Using immunoSEQ multiplex PCR, the repertoire was profiled, and TCRdb retains in-frame clones only, with some absent. The table includes roughly 90,000 clones, over 80% detected once. This material consisted of peripheral blood mononuclear cells (PBMCs), taken before the fourth cycle of nivolumab. The receptors shown here come from a human donor with classical Hodgkin lymphoma. Each CDR3 is given with its conserved first and last residue. A D gene is named only where the DNA matches it firmly. A clone size is listed for some rows: how often the clone was seen (once, few, many), or a class if it is expanded.

v_gene	abundance	j_gene	d_gene	CDR3aa
TRBV5-1	NA	TRBJ2-5	NA	CASSFLGSQETQYF
TRBV7-9	NA	TRBJ1-1	NA	CASSLAGGWNTEAFF
TRBV2	few	TRBJ2-1	TRBD2	CASSEASSGRLNEQFF
TRBV5-4	NA	TRBJ2-5	NA	CASSLGSTRGQETQYF
TRBV7-8	once	TRBJ1-2	NA	CASSLGRRIAYGYTF
TRBV7-2	NA	TRBJ1-1	NA	CASSLDRYTEAFF
TRBV10-1	NA	TRBJ1-5	NA	CASICGDSNQPQHF
TRBV19	NA	TRBJ1-2	NA	CASSTPAGVNYGYTF
TRBV6-5	NA	TRBJ2-7	NA	CASSRTPGREQYF
TRBV14	NA	TRBJ2-3	NA	CASSVNPTDTQYF
TRBV28	once	TRBJ1-1	TRBD1	CATGQGVMNTEAFF
TRBV7-2	NA	TRBJ2-1	NA	CASSSSGPVTVEQFF
TRBV5-6	NA	TRBJ2-7	NA	CASSYLPVVGNSYEQYF
TRBV11-2	NA	TRBJ2-5	NA	CASSLVASGGRETQYF
TRBV11-3	NA	TRBJ2-3	TRBD2	CASSAYSGDTDTQYF
TRBV5-4	once	TRBJ2-1	NA	CASSRDREQFF
TRBV29-1	NA	TRBJ1-1	NA	CSVSGVNTEAFF
TRBV10-3	NA	TRBJ2-7	NA	CAIGGTGFDEQYF